This TCR beta chain came from a study of human T cells and chemical hapten exposure. Background on the study: Small differences in pooled library volume mainly drove the variation in TCR yields per sample.

The germline CDR1 and CDR2 sequences are KGHDR and SFDVKD. This CDR3 has 14 residues. The ends lost 4 bases at V and 8 bases at J; junction bases unmatched: 8. Whole blood, unfractionated, served as the material for total RNA extraction. TCRdb ran MiXCR on the 5' RACE reads and lists one entry per CDR3 protein. Of about 140,000 distinct CDR3 sequences listed, 3.5% to 5% are singletons. This clonotype was seen at least ten times. This sequence originates from a female donor in good health. The chain uses TRBV24-1 and TRBJ1-1; 8 bases fit TRBD1. The CDR3 spells CATSDSGRQGEAFF. CDR3 coding DNA: TGTGCCACCAGTGACTCAGGCCGACAGGGGGAAGCTTTCTTT.